This entry lists 5 T cell receptor beta chains sequenced from one sample in a study of cytomegalovirus exposure and HLA in healthy donors. Repertoires were generated with immunoSEQ multiplex PCR, while TCRdb's copy carries only in-frame clones and drops some. The sample contains approximately 200,000 clones, 85% to 90% of which appear only once. Input material: PBMCs. These receptors all come from a woman between 18 and 29 years old in good health and CMV-seronegative.

This chain uses TRBV30 with TRBJ2-7, with no clear D. V lost 2 bases, J lost 3 bases, and 11 bases lay in between. Germline V gives CDR1 GTSNPN, CDR2 SVGIG (reference sequence). The CDR3 runs 13 residues. Here the CDR3 DNA reads TGTGCCTGGAGTTCGCGAGGTAACTACGAGCAGTACTTC. Translation: CAWSSRGNYEQYF.

The chain has TRBV7-9 and TRBJ2-7; tentative D call: TRBD2 (6 bases). Trimming shortened V by 5 bases and J by 3 bases, and 17 bases separated the two germline ends. The CDR3 is made up of 15 amino acids. In germline, CDR1 is SEHNR, CDR2 FQNEAQ (reference sequence). The CDR3 protein is CASSPREGTGYEQYF. In DNA form, the CDR3 reads TGTGCCAGCAGCCCCCGCGAGGGGACTGGCTACGAGCAGTACTTC.

The J gene is TRBJ2-1, the V gene TRBV28; 9 bases are a match to TRBD2. Germline assignment: CDR1 MDHEN and CDR2 SYDVKM. This CDR3 is 16 amino acids long. The V gene end was trimmed by 5 bases and the J gene end by 9 bases; junction bases not matched to a gene: 14. The CDR3 coding sequence is TGTGCCAGCAGTGAAGGGGGGCGGGAGGGTTTGGGTGAGCAGTTCTTC. Translated: CASSEGGREGLGEQFF.

This chain links TRBV28 with TRBJ1-4, with TRBD1 matching over 9 bases. The CDR3 totals 14 residues. V trimming: 6 bases; J trimming: 9 bases; junction bases outside the gene matches: 8. The germline gives CDR1 MDHEN, CDR2 SYDVKM. This CDR3 is CASRYPGQGQKLFF. The DNA of the CDR3 is TGTGCCAGCAGATATCCGGGACAGGGTCAAAAACTGTTTTTT.

The chain employs TRBV5-1 and TRBJ2-1; maybe TRBD1 (5 bases). CDR3 length equals 12 residues. Trimming removed 6 bases at V and 5 bases at J, with 9 bases between. CDR1 is SGHRS, CDR2 YFSETQ, per germline. The CDR3 sequence: CASKGRDNEQFF. DNA for the CDR3: TGCGCCAGCAAGGGCAGGGACAATGAGCAGTTCTTC.